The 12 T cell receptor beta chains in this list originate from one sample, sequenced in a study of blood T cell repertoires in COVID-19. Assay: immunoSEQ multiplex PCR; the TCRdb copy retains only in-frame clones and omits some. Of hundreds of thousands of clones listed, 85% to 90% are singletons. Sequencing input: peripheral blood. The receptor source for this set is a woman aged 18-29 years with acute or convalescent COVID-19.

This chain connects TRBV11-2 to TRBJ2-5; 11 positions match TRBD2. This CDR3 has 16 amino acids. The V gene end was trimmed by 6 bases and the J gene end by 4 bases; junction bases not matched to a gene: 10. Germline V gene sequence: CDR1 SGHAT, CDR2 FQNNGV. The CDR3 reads CASSRRLAGGLETQYF. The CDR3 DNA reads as TGTGCCAGCAGTCGTCGGTTAGCGGGGGGGCTAGAGACCCAGTACTTC.

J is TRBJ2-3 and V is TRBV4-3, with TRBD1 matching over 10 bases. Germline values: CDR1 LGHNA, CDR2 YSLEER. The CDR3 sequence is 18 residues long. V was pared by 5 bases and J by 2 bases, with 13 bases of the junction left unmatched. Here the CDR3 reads CASSDRPAGTGVTDTQYF. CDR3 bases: TGCGCCAGCAGCGACAGACCCGCCGGGACAGGGGTCACAGATACGCAGTATTTT.

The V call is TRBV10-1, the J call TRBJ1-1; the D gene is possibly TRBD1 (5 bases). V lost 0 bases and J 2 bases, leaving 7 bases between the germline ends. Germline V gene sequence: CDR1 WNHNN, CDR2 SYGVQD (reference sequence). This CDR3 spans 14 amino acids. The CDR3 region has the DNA TGCGCCAGCAGTGAGTCGGACAAAAACACTGAAGCTTTCTTT. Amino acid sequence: CASSESDKNTEAFF.

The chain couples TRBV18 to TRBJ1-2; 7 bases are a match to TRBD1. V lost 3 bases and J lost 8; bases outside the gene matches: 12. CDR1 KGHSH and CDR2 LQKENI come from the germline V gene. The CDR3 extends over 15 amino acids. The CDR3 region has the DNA TGTGCCAGCTCACCCTCGACAGGGTGGAAAGAAGGCTACACCTTC. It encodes CASSPSTGWKEGYTF.

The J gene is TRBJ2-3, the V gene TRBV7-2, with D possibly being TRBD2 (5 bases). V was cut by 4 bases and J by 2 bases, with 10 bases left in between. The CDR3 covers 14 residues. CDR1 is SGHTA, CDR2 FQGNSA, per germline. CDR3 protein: CASSSGSYTDTQYF. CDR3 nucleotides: TGTGCCAGCAGCTCGGGGAGCTACACAGATACGCAGTATTTT.

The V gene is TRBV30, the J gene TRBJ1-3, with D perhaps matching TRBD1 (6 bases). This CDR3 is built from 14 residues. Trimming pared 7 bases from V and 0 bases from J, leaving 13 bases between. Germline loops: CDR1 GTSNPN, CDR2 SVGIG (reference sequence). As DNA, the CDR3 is TGTGCCTTTGGACAGCCGCGCTCTGGAAACACCATATATTTT. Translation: CAFGQPRSGNTIYF.

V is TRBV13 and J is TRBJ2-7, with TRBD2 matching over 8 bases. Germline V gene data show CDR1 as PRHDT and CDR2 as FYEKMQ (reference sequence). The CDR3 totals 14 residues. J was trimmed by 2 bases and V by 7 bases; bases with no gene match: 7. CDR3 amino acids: CASKQRGNAYEQYF. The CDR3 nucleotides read TGTGCCAGCAAACAGCGGGGGAACGCCTACGAGCAGTACTTC.

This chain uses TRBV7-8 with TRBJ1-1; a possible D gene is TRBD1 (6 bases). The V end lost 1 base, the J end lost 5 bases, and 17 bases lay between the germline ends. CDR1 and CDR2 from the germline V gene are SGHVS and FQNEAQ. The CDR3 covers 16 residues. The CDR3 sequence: CASSLGQALRGTEAFF. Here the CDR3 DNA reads TGTGCCAGCAGCTTAGGACAGGCACTGCGAGGTACTGAAGCTTTCTTT.

The DNA of the CDR3 is TGCGCCCGCCGACTGAACAAGAACACTGAAGCTTTCTTT. This sequence encodes CARRLNKNTEAFF. The V call is TRBV10-2, the J call TRBJ1-1; D is uncertain. CDR1 is WSHSY, CDR2 SAAADI, per germline. Trimming took 11 bases from V and 1 from J, leaving 14 bases between them. The CDR3 has 13 residues.

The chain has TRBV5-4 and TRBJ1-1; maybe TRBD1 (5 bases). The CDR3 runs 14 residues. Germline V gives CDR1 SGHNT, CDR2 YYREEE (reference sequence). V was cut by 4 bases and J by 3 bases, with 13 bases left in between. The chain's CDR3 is CASSHDGDYTEAFF. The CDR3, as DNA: TGTGCCAGCAGCCACGACGGGGACTACACTGAAGCTTTCTTT.

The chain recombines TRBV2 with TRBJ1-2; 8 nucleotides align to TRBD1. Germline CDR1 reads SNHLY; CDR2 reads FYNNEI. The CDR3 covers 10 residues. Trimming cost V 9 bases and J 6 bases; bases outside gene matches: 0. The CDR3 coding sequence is TGTGCCAGGACAGGGGATGGCTACACCTTC. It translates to CARTGDGYTF.

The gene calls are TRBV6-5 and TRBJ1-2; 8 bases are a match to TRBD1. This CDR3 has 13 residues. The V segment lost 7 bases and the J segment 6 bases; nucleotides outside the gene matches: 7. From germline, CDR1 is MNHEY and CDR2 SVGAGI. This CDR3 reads CASTMDREDGYTF. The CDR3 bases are TGTGCCAGCACCATGGACAGGGAGGATGGCTACACCTTC.